This T cell receptor (beta chain) was captured by sequencing in a study of CD8+ T cells in alopecia areata. As for the study in general: Treated individuals took tofacitinib by mouth, 5 to 10 mg twice daily.

Treatment defined: oral pan-JAK inhibitor, 5-10 mg twice daily. A FACSAria was used to sort CD4+ and CD8+ T cells. These cells came from PBMCs. Study-wide results and caveats: Elevated clonality characterized lesional scalp relative to normal scalp, particularly in alopecia totalis/universalis. Scalp clonality dropped significantly under tofacitinib, as did expanded CD8+ top-100 clones.

This CDR3 is 11 amino acids long. The ends were cut back, 3 bases at V and 2 bases at J, with 1 base in the middle. The germline CDR1 and CDR2 sequences are SGHRS and YFSETQ. Extracted RNA was reverse transcribed into cDNA, the sequencing template. Profiling relied on immunoSEQ multiplex PCR, and the TCRdb table lists in-frame clones only, not all of them. The sample gives over 150,000 clones, 50% to 65% of which show up once; 14% is in the top ten. Note on this clone: As yet, its antigen is unknown. Other DNA sequences from this sample encode an identical CDR3 as well.

V usage is TRBV5-1 and J usage is TRBJ2-3; D remains unclear. The receptor was isolated from a human donor with alopecia areata. Sequencing used CD4+ T cells sorted from blood, obtained at week 24, from a patient treated with tofacitinib. CDR3 sequence reads: CASSSTDTQYF. CDR3 DNA sequence: TGCGCCAGCAGCTCCACAGATACGCAGTATTTT. The complete variable domain, with remaining parts taken from reference TRBV5-1 and TRBJ2-3, reads KAGVTQTPRYLIKTRGQQVTLSCSPISGHRSVSWYQQTPGQGLQFLFEYFSETQRNKGNFPGRFSGRQFSNSRSEMNVSTLELGDSALYLCASSSTDTQYFGPGTRLTVL.